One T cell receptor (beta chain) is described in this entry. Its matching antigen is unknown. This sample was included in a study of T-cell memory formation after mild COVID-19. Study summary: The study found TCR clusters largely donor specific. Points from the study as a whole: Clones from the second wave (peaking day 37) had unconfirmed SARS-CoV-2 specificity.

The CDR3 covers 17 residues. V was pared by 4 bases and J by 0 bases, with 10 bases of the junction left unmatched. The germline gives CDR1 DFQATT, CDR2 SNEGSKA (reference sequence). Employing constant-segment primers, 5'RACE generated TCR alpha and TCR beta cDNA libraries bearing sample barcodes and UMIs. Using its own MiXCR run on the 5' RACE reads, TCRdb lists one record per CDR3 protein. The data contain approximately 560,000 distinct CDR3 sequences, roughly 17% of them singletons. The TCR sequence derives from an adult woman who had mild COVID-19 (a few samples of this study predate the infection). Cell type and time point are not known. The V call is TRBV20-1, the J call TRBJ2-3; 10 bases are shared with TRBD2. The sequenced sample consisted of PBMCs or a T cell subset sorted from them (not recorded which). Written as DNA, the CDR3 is TGCAGTGCTAAAGCGGGGGGGATTACTACTAGCACAGATACGCAGTATTTT. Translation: CSAKAGGITTSTDTQYF.